This TCR beta chain is from a study of OX40 agonist ivuxolimab in advanced cancers. Study information: An anti-OX40 (CD134) antibody with agonistic activity, ivuxolimab, was administered to patients. Every patient in dose escalation had hepatocellular carcinoma, melanoma, renal cell or head and neck cancer. Eligibility admitted prior anti-PD-1, anti-PD-L1 or anti-CTLA-4 therapy; roughly 40% had some.

TCRdb's copy holds only in-frame clones and misses some; the assay was immunoSEQ multiplex PCR. Of about 54,000 clones in the sample, approximately 88% were seen once. The cohort excluded patients with autoimmune disease history or systemic immunosuppression. Germline V gene data show CDR1 as LNHNV and CDR2 as YYDKDF (reference sequence). The CDR3 loop spans 15 amino acids. After removal of 5 bases from V and 9 bases from J, the junction contained 7 bases not matched to a gene. Sample: CD4+ or CD8+ T cells sorted from blood, taken in a trial of the OX40 agonist ivuxolimab. This sequence originates from an adult with an advanced solid tumor such as melanoma, head and neck, liver or kidney cancer. This chain uses TRBV15 with TRBJ2-1; 13 positions agree with TRBD2. CDR3 DNA: TGTGCCACCAGCCCGCGGACTAGCGGGAGATTTGAGCAGTTCTTC. As protein: CATSPRTSGRFEQFF.